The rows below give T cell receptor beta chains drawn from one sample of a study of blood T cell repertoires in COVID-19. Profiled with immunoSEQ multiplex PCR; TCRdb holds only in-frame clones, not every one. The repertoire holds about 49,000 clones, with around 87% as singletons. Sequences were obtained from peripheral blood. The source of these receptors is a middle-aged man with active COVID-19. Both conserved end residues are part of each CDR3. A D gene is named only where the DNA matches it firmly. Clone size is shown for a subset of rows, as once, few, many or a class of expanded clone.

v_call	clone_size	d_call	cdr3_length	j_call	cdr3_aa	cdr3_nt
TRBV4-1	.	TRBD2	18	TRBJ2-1	CASSQGLAGDSEYNEQFF	TGCGCCAGCAGCCAAGGACTAGCGGGAGATTCGGAGTACAATGAGCAGTTCTTC
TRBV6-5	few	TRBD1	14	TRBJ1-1	CASSKPPGGTEAFF	TGTGCCAGCAGTAAACCCCCAGGGGGCACTGAAGCTTTCTTT
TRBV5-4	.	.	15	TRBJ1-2	CASSSPAGDTYGYTF	TGTGCCAGCAGCTCGCCGGCAGGGGATACCTATGGCTACACCTTC
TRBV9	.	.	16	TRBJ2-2	CASSVVVGVNTGELFF	TGTGCCAGCAGCGTAGTGGTAGGGGTGAACACCGGGGAGCTGTTTTTT
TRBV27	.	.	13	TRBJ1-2	CASSDTSNYGYTF	TGTGCCAGCAGTGATACATCGAACTATGGCTACACCTTC
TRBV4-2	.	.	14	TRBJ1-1	CASSQRTWETEAFF	TGTGCCAGCAGCCAGAGGACGTGGGAGACTGAAGCTTTCTTT
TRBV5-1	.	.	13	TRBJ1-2	CASSRGYDYGYTF	TGCGCCAGCAGTAGGGGTTACGATTATGGCTACACCTTC
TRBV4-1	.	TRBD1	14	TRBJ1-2	CASSQAQGAWGYTF	TGCGCCAGCAGCCAAGCACAGGGGGCTTGGGGCTACACCTTC
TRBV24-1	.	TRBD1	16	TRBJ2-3	CATSDSTGGATDTQYF	TGTGCCACCAGTGATTCGACAGGGGGCGCCACGGATACGCAGTATTTT
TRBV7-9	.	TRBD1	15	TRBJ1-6	CASSLGDRGNSPLHF	TGTGCCAGCAGCTTAGGCGACAGGGGTAATTCACCCCTCCACTTT
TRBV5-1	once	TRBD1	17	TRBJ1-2	CASSPSGTGGSNYGYTF	TGCGCCAGCAGCCCCTCCGGGACAGGGGGTTCTAACTATGGCTACACCTTC
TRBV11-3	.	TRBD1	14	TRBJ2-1	CASSSQGASNEQFF	TGTGCCAGCAGCTCACAGGGGGCGAGCAATGAGCAGTTCTTC
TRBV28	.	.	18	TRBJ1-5	CASSFGSGQDGGNQPQHF	TGTGCCAGCAGTTTTGGGTCTGGACAAGACGGTGGCAATCAGCCCCAGCATTTT
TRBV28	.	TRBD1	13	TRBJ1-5	CASQGQGYQPQHF	TGTGCCTCACAGGGGCAGGGGTATCAGCCCCAGCATTTT
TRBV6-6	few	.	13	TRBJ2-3	CASSPEGADTQYF	TGTGCCAGCAGTCCCGAGGGGGCAGATACGCAGTATTTT
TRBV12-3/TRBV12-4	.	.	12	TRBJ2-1	CASSDDSNEQFF	TGTGCCAGCAGTGATGACTCAAATGAGCAGTTCTTC
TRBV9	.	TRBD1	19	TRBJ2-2	CASSVARAGQGANTGELFF	TGTGCCAGCAGCGTAGCGAGGGCGGGACAGGGGGCGAACACCGGGGAGCTGTTTTTT
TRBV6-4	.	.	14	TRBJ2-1	CASSDGLASTEQFF	TGTGCCAGCAGTGACGGGCTAGCCTCAACTGAGCAGTTCTTC
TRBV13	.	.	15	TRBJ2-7	CASSLETGRSYEQYF	TGTGCCAGCAGCTTAGAAACAGGAAGGTCCTACGAGCAGTACTTC
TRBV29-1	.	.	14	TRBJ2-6	CSVEGLPGANVLTF	TGCAGCGTTGAAGGGCTCCCCGGGGCCAACGTCCTGACTTTC
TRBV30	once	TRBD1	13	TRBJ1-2	CAWEIIGGNGYTF	TGTGCCTGGGAAATAATAGGGGGCAATGGCTACACCTTC
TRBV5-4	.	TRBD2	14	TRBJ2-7	CASSQSGTAYEQYF	TGTGCCAGCAGCCAAAGCGGGACCGCCTACGAGCAGTACTTC
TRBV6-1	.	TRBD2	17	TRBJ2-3	CASSGGTSAQSTDTQYF	TGTGCCAGCAGTGGAGGGACTAGCGCCCAAAGCACAGATACGCAGTATTTT
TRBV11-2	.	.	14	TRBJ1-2	CASSLTGPTYGYTF	TGTGCCAGCAGCTTGACAGGTCCTACCTATGGCTACACCTTC
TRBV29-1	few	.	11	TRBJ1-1	CSVDARTEAFF	TGCAGCGTTGACGCGAGAACTGAAGCTTTCTTT
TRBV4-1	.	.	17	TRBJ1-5	CASSQENLGGRNQPQHF	TGCGCCAGCAGCCAAGAAAACTTAGGCGGTAGGAATCAGCCCCAGCATTTT
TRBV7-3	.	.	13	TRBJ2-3	CASSLPEAGTQYF	TGTGCCAGCAGCTTACCCGAAGCGGGTACGCAGTATTTT
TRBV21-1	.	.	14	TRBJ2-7	CASSKTTPAYEQYF	TGTGCCAGCAGCAAAACTACACCGGCCTACGAGCAGTACTTC
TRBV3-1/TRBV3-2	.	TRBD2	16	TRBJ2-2	CASSHPSGANTGELFF	TGTGCCAGCAGCCATCCTAGCGGCGCGAACACCGGGGAGCTGTTTTTT
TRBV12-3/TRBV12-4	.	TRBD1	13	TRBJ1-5	CASSRQGGQPQHF	TGTGCCAGCAGTAGACAGGGAGGACAGCCCCAGCATTTT
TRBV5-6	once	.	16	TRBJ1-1	CASSLVAGAMNTEAFF	TGTGCCAGCAGCTTGGTAGCGGGCGCGATGAACACTGAAGCTTTCTTT
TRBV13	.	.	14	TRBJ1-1	CASSLGRILQEAFF	TGTGCCAGCAGCTTAGGCCGAATTCTGCAGGAAGCTTTCTTT
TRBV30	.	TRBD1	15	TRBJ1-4	CAWSPGQGLNEKLFF	TGTGCCTGGAGCCCAGGACAGGGCCTAAATGAAAAACTGTTTTTT
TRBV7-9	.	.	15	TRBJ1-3	CASSLGRVEGNTIYF	TGTGCCAGCAGCTTAGGCAGGGTGGAGGGAAACACCATATATTTT
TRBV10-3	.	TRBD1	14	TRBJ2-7	CAISVSGTDYEQYF	TGTGCCATCAGTGTTTCCGGGACAGACTACGAGCAGTACTTC
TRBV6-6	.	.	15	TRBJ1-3	CASSYEEHSGNTIYF	TGTGCCAGCAGTTACGAGGAACACTCTGGAAACACCATATATTTT
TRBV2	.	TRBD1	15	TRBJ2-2	CASSRGQGNTGELFF	TGTGCCAGCAGTCGGGGACAGGGGAACACCGGGGAGCTGTTTTTT
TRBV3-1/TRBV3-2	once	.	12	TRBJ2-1	CASSQTYNEQFF	TGTGCCAGCAGCCAGACTTACAATGAGCAGTTCTTC
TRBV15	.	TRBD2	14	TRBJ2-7	CATSRDKVSGGQYF	TGTGCCACCAGCAGAGATAAGGTATCGGGGGGGCAGTACTTC
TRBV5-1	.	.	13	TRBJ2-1	CASSFHRDTEQFF	TGCGCCAGCAGCTTCCACAGGGATACTGAGCAGTTCTTC
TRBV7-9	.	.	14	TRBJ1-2	CASSVSGANYGYTF	TGTGCCAGCAGTGTGAGCGGGGCTAACTATGGCTACACCTTC
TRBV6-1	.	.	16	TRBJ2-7	CASSEAEGIRSYEQYF	TGTGCCAGCAGTGAAGCTGAGGGAATTAGGTCCTACGAGCAGTACTTC
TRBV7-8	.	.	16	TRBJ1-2	CASSLVGGPTNYGYTF	TGTGCCAGCAGCTTAGTCGGGGGACCGACTAACTATGGCTACACCTTC
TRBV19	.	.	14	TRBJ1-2	CASSISGGSYGYTF	TGTGCCAGTAGTATAAGTGGCGGTTCCTATGGCTACACCTTC
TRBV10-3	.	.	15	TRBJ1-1	CAISESARYGTEAFF	TGTGCCATCAGTGAGTCTGCGAGATATGGCACTGAAGCTTTCTTT
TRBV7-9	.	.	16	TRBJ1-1	CASSRGSALLNTEAFF	TGTGCCAGCAGCCGCGGGAGTGCACTACTGAACACTGAAGCTTTCTTT
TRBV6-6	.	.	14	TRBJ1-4	CASYPGRGMEKLFF	TGTGCCAGCTACCCCGGGAGGGGAATGGAAAAACTGTTTTTT
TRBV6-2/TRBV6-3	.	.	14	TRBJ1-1	CASSYHSLNTEAFF	TGTGCCAGCAGTTACCACAGTCTGAACACTGAAGCTTTCTTT
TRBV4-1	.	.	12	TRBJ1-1	CASSQGGSEAFF	TGCGCCAGCAGCCAAGGCGGGTCTGAAGCTTTCTTT
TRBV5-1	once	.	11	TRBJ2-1	CASSEGYEQFF	TGCGCCAGCAGCGAGGGCTATGAGCAGTTCTTC
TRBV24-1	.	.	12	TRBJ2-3	CATAQGPDTQYF	TGTGCCACCGCCCAGGGCCCAGATACGCAGTATTTT
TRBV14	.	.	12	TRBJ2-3	CASSRGTDTQYF	TGTGCCAGCAGCCGCGGCACAGATACGCAGTATTTT